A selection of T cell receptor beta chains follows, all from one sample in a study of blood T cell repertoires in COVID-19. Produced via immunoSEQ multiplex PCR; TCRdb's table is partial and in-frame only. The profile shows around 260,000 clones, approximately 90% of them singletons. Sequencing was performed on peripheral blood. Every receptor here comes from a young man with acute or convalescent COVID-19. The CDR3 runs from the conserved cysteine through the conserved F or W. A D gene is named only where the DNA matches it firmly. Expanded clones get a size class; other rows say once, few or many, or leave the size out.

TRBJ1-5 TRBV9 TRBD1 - CASSEGQGGGQPQHF TGTGCCAGCAGCGAAGGACAGGGGGGTGGTCAGCCCCAGCATTTT
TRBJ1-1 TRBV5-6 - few CSSGRLPEAFF TGCAGCTCTGGCAGGCTCCCGGAAGCTTTCTTT
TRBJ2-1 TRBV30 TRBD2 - CAWSVPGTSGLEQFF TGTGCCTGGAGTGTACCCGGGACTAGCGGCCTAGAGCAGTTCTTC
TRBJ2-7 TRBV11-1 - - CASSFGNLYEQYF TGTGCCAGCAGCTTCGGGAACCTCTACGAGCAGTACTTC
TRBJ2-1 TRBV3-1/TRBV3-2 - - CASSFRTGEQFF TGTGCCAGCAGCTTTAGGACTGGGGAGCAGTTCTTC
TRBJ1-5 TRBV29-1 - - CSVGAGGNQPQHF TGCAGCGTTGGTGCAGGGGGCAATCAGCCCCAGCATTTT
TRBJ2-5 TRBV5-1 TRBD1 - CASGQGEETQYF TGCGCCAGCGGACAGGGGGAAGAGACCCAGTACTTC
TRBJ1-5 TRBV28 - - CASGTQPQHF TGTGCCAGCGGCACTCAGCCCCAGCATTTT
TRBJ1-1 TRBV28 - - CASSRHAGSEAFF TGTGCCAGCAGTCGACATGCAGGGTCCGAAGCTTTCTTT
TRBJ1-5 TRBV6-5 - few CASSYSTGTDQPQHF TGTGCCAGCAGTTACTCTACAGGGACCGATCAGCCCCAGCATTTT
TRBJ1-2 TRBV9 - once CASSVREPTYGYTF TGTGCCAGCAGCGTACGGGAACCCACCTATGGCTACACCTTC
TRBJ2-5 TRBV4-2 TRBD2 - CASSPMGSRGVVQETQYF TGTGCCAGCAGCCCCATGGGGAGTCGGGGGGTGGTCCAAGAGACCCAGTACTTC
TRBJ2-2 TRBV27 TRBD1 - CASSKPGQGKTGELFF TGTGCCAGCAGTAAACCGGGACAGGGTAAAACCGGGGAGCTGTTTTTT
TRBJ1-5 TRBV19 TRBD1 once CASTPTGVSNQPQHF TGTGCCAGTACCCCGACAGGGGTTAGCAATCAGCCCCAGCATTTT
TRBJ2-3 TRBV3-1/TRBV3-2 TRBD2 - CASSPRGLAGEDTQYF TGTGCCAGCAGCCCGCGAGGGCTAGCGGGGGAAGATACGCAGTATTTT
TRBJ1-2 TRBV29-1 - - CSVEKQGFNGYTF TGCAGCGTTGAAAAACAGGGCTTTAATGGCTACACCTTC
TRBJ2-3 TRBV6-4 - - CASSDSQGGTQYF TGTGCCAGCAGTGACTCGCAAGGAGGTACGCAGTATTTT
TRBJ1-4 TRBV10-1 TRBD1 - CASVFVAGKTAQSAGGEKLFF TGCGCCAGCGTGTTTGTTGCAGGAAAGACAGCCCAGTCCGCAGGGGGTGAAAAACTGTTTTTT
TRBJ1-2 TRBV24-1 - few CATSLREGSFTF TGTGCCACCAGCCTTAGGGAGGGATCCTTCACCTTC
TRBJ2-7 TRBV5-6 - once CASSRGGDYEQYF TGTGCCAGCAGCAGGGGGGGTGATTACGAGCAGTACTTC